Listed below are T cell receptor beta chains from one sample, sequenced in a study of T-cell memory formation after mild COVID-19. TCRdb reanalysed the 5' RACE reads using MiXCR and keeps one entry per CDR3 protein. The sample contains around 60,000 distinct CDR3 sequences, over 7.5% of which appear only once. Sequenced material: PBMCs or a T cell subset sorted from them (not recorded which). The origin of the receptors is a young man who had mild COVID-19 (a few samples of this study predate the infection). Cell type and time point are not known. Each CDR3 is given with its conserved first and last residue. A D gene is named only where the DNA matches it firmly. A row's size may be missing; if present it is once, few, many or a size class.

clone_size	j_call	d_call	v_call	cdr3_aa	cdr3_nt
few	TRBJ1-3	.	TRBV5-1	CASSLQGVKGNTIYF	TGCGCCAGCAGCCTACAGGGAGTGAAGGGAAACACCATATATTTT
few	TRBJ1-1	.	TRBV7-9	CASSETLNTEAFF	TGTGCCAGCAGCGAAACCCTGAACACTGAAGCTTTCTTT
once	TRBJ2-3	TRBD2	TRBV2	CASTPQPAGGRDTQYF	TGTGCCAGCACCCCACAGCCAGCGGGGGGGCGGGATACGCAGTATTTT
few	TRBJ2-4	.	TRBV20-1	CSARTALAKNIQYF	TGCAGTGCTAGGACAGCCTTAGCCAAAAACATTCAGTACTTC
many	TRBJ2-5	.	TRBV4-3	CASSQDLEETQYF	TGCGCCAGCAGCCAAGATTTAGAAGAGACCCAGTACTTC
few	TRBJ2-5	.	TRBV5-1	CASSFTGTQETQYF	TGCGCCAGCAGCTTCACCGGGACTCAAGAGACCCAGTACTTC
many	TRBJ2-5	TRBD2	TRBV4-2	CASSQDLRGGLETQYF	TGTGCCAGCAGCCAAGATCTGCGGGGGGGCCTAGAGACCCAGTACTTC
many	TRBJ2-5	.	TRBV7-2	CASSLRGQETQYF	TGTGCCAGCAGCTTAAGGGGGCAAGAGACCCAGTACTTC
.	TRBJ1-1	.	TRBV5-1	CASSLGDGNTEAFF	TGCGCCAGCAGCTTGGGCGACGGGAACACTGAAGCTTTCTTT
few	TRBJ1-1	.	TRBV12-3/TRBV12-4	CASSMDWNTEAFF	TGTGCCAGCAGTATGGACTGGAACACTGAAGCTTTCTTT
few	TRBJ2-2	TRBD1	TRBV5-1	CASSSFGQGVTGELFF	TGCGCCAGCAGCAGTTTTGGACAGGGAGTCACCGGGGAGCTGTTTTTT
.	TRBJ2-3	.	TRBV24-1	CATSDGGFTDTQYF	TGTGCCACCAGTGATGGCGGGTTCACAGATACGCAGTATTTT
many	TRBJ2-5	TRBD2	TRBV4-2	CASSQEENSGGHQETQYF	TGTGCCAGCAGCCAAGAAGAGAATAGCGGGGGACACCAAGAGACCCAGTACTTC
.	TRBJ2-3	.	TRBV5-1	CASSLGFDTQYF	TGCGCCAGCAGCTTGGGGTTTGATACGCAGTATTTT
.	TRBJ2-3	.	TRBV11-2	CASSLDSLGTDTQYF	TGTGCCAGCAGCTTAGACAGCCTTGGCACAGATACGCAGTATTTT
.	TRBJ2-3	.	TRBV6-2/TRBV6-3	CASRKGTDTQYF	TGTGCCAGCAGGAAAGGCACAGATACGCAGTATTTT
.	TRBJ2-5	.	TRBV5-1	CASSLMRGQETQYF	TGCGCCAGCAGCTTGATGAGGGGACAAGAGACCCAGTACTTC
many	TRBJ2-2	TRBD2	TRBV29-1	CSVYFGTSDTGELFF	TGCAGCGTTTACTTCGGGACTAGTGACACCGGGGAGCTGTTTTTT
few	TRBJ2-7	TRBD1	TRBV11-2	CASSLRVGGQGTSYEQYF	TGTGCCAGCAGCCTACGAGTAGGGGGACAGGGCACCTCCTACGAGCAGTACTTC
.	TRBJ2-2	.	TRBV24-1	CATSDYQGNTGELFF	TGTGCCACCAGTGATTACCAGGGGAACACCGGGGAGCTGTTTTTT
.	TRBJ1-1	.	TRBV7-9	CASSWLGGTEAFF	TGTGCCAGCAGCTGGTTAGGGGGGACTGAAGCTTTCTTT
few	TRBJ2-1	.	TRBV9	CASSVAGFYNEQFF	TGTGCCAGCAGCGTAGCGGGGTTTTACAATGAGCAGTTCTTC
.	TRBJ2-3	.	TRBV5-1	CASSLAGGPGTDTQYF	TGCGCCAGCAGCTTGGCCGGGGGACCTGGCACAGATACGCAGTATTTT
few	TRBJ2-2	.	TRBV20-1	CSALADAAYTGELFF	TGCAGTGCCCTCGCGGACGCGGCTTACACCGGGGAGCTGTTTTTT
few	TRBJ1-2	TRBD1	TRBV27	CASSLGTGGYGYTF	TGTGCCAGCAGTTTAGGGACAGGGGGCTATGGCTACACCTTC
few	TRBJ2-5	TRBD2	TRBV9	CASSPRLAGEQETQYF	TGTGCCAGCAGCCCTCGGCTAGCGGGAGAGCAAGAGACCCAGTACTTC
.	TRBJ2-4	.	TRBV5-1	CASSLGIRSVNIQYF	TGCGCCAGCAGCTTGGGGATCAGATCTGTAAACATTCAGTACTTC
many	TRBJ2-1	.	TRBV7-9	CASSLTVQSSYNEQFF	TGTGCCAGCAGCTTAACCGTCCAAAGCTCCTACAATGAGCAGTTCTTC